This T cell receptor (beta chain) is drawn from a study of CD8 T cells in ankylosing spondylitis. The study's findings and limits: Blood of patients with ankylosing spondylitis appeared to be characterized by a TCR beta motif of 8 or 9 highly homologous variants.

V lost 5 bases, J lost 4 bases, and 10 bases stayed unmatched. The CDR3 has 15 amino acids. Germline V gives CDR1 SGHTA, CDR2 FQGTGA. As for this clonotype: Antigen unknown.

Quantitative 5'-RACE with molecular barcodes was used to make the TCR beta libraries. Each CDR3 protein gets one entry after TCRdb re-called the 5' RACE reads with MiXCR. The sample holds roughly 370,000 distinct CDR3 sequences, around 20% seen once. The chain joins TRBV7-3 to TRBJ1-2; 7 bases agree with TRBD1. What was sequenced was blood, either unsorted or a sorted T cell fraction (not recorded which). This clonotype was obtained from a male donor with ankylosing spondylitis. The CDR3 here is CASSKNRDRVYGYTF. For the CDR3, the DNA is TGTGCCAGCAGCAAAAACCGGGACAGAGTCTATGGCTACACCTTC.